These 30 T cell receptor beta chains were sequenced from one sample in a study of T cell responses to AZD1222 COVID-19 vaccine. Only in-frame clones appear in the TCRdb table, and some are missing; sequencing was by immunoSEQ multiplex PCR. The profile shows about 120,000 clones, about 92% of them singletons. The input for sequencing was peripheral blood, taken on day 0 of AZD1222 vaccination. The source is an adult in good health.

The chain recombines TRBV27 with TRBJ2-7; weak D call: TRBD2 (5 bases). V was cut by 5 bases and J by 6 bases, with 11 bases left in between. The V gene's germline CDR1 is MNHEY and CDR2 SMNVEV (reference sequence). The CDR3 sequence is 12 residues long. In DNA, the CDR3 is TGTGCCAGCAGTCTTCGGGAAGTCGAGCAGTACTTC. Translated: CASSLREVEQYF.

The V and J genes are TRBV5-1 and TRBJ2-1, with D possibly being TRBD1 (6 bases). From germline, CDR1 is SGHRS and CDR2 YFSETQ. The CDR3 contains 13 residues. The germline V and J ends were trimmed by 2 bases and 4 bases, with 7 bases remaining between them. The CDR3 loop reads CASSLQGYNEQFF. CDR3 nucleotide sequence: TGCGCCAGCAGCTTACAGGGTTACAATGAGCAGTTCTTC.

The chain joins TRBV5-1 to TRBJ1-1; D call uncertain. Germline CDR1 SGHRS, CDR2 YFSETQ. CDR3 length: 13 amino acids. V lost 2 bases and J lost 1, with 6 bases in between. CDR3 sequence: CASSFAGNTEAFF. CDR3 coding DNA: TGCGCCAGCAGCTTCGCAGGGAACACTGAAGCTTTCTTT.

This clone was recorded only once. The chain employs TRBV28 and TRBJ2-3; 10 bases map to TRBD1. The CDR3 spans 16 residues. The trim removed 3 bases at V and 0 bases at J, leaving 3 bases unmatched. Germline CDR1 MDHEN, CDR2 SYDVKM. CDR3 DNA: TGTGCCAGCAGTTTTATGGGACAGGGGAGCACAGATACGCAGTATTTT. It is translated as CASSFMGQGSTDTQYF.

The chain carries TRBV2 and TRBJ1-5; D unresolved. V was shortened by 3 bases and J by 5 bases, with 11 bases between the two germline ends. The CDR3 extends over 14 amino acids. Germline values: CDR1 SNHLY, CDR2 FYNNEI. The CDR3 DNA reads as TGTGCCAGCAGTGATTGGATAACCGATCAGCCCCAGCATTTT. Translation: CASSDWITDQPQHF.

This clone showed up just a few times. The chain employs TRBV27 and TRBJ2-6, with 10 nucleotides matching TRBD1. Per the germline V gene, CDR1 is MNHEY and CDR2 is SMNVEV (reference sequence). This CDR3 has 20 amino acids. The V segment lost 8 bases and the J segment 2 bases; nucleotides outside the gene matches: 18. The chain's CDR3 is CASRTPPLTGGAAGANVLTF. CDR3 nucleotide sequence: TGTGCCAGCCGGACTCCCCCCTTGACAGGGGGCGCGGCTGGGGCCAACGTCCTGACTTTC.

Only one count was recorded for this clone. V gene TRBV5-4 combines with J gene TRBJ2-5; unclear D gene. V gave up 3 bases and J gave up 3 bases, with 12 bases separating them. CDR1 is SGHNT and CDR2 is YYREEE in the germline V gene (reference sequence). The CDR3 extends over 14 amino acids. CDR3 region: CASSYSSIKETQYF. The CDR3 coding sequence is TGTGCCAGCAGCTACTCTAGTATCAAAGAGACCCAGTACTTC.

The rearrangement joins TRBV15 to TRBJ1-2; possibly TRBD1 for D (6 bases). The V end lost 0 bases, the J end lost 7 bases, and 12 bases lay between the germline ends. Germline loops: CDR1 LNHNV, CDR2 YYDKDF (reference sequence). This CDR3 comprises 14 residues. The DNA of the CDR3 is TGTGCCACCAGCAGAGAAGTGGGACAATCTGGCTACACCTTC. Translated: CATSREVGQSGYTF.

V and J are TRBV25-1 and TRBJ1-2, with a tentative D call TRBD1 (5 bases). The CDR3 length is 15 residues. Between the trimmed V and J ends, which lost 0 bases and 4 bases, there was a span of 12 bases. Germline V CDR1 and CDR2: MGHDK, SYGVNS. CDR3 bases: TGTGCCAGCAGTGAATATGGAAGGGACTCCTATGGCTACACCTTC. Its translation: CASSEYGRDSYGYTF.

The chain carries TRBV15 and TRBJ1-4, with 10 bases identical to TRBD1. Germline lookup yields CDR1 LNHNV and CDR2 YYDKDF (reference sequence). There are 14 residues in the CDR3. J gave up 7 bases and V 5 bases, and 4 bases lay outside the gene matches. CDR3 DNA: TGTGCCACCAGCGCGGGACAGGGGAGTGAAAAACTGTTTTTT. Encoded protein: CATSAGQGSEKLFF. Drawing the rest from reference TRBV15 and TRBJ1-4, the complete variable domain is DAMVIQNPRYQVTQFGKPVTLSCSQTLNHNVMYWYQQKSSQAPKLLFHYYDKDFNNEADTPDNFQSRRPNTSFCFLDIRSPGLGDTAMYLCATSAGQGSEKLFFGSGTQLSVL.

V and J are TRBV24-1 and TRBJ1-2; weak D call: TRBD1 (5 bases). This CDR3 is 13 amino acids long. V shed 2 bases and J shed 6 bases, with 9 bases lying between them. Germline values: CDR1 KGHDR, CDR2 SFDVKD. CDR3 region: CATSDSSGHGYTF. The CDR3 nucleotides read TGTGCCACCAGTGATTCTTCAGGGCATGGCTACACCTTC.

This rearrangement joins TRBV7-3 to TRBJ2-1; D remains unclear. CDR3 length: 13 residues. Deletions cut 5 bases from V and 5 bases from J, with 10 bases between. From germline, CDR1 is SGHTA and CDR2 FQGTGA. CDR3 nucleotides: TGTGCCAGCAGCCTGGACCCGGACAATGAGCAGTTCTTC. This sequence encodes CASSLDPDNEQFF.

The chain carries TRBV7-3 and TRBJ2-1; D tentatively reads TRBD1 or TRBD2 (5 bases each). This CDR3 has 12 residues. Germline V gene lookup returns CDR1 SGHTA and CDR2 FQGTGA. V was trimmed by 4 bases and J by 13 bases, leaving 14 bases between them. In nucleotides, the CDR3 is TGTGCCAGCAGCTATCCTGGGGGAGTTCAGTTCTTC. Translating gives CASSYPGGVQFF.

The rearrangement joins TRBV6-5 to TRBJ1-2; TRBD1 might be the D (5 bases). Germline CDR1 is MNHEY and CDR2 is SVGAGI. V lost 6 bases and J lost 4, with 12 bases in between. This CDR3 is 13 amino acids long. Here the CDR3 reads CASSKQVPYGYTF. The CDR3 region has the DNA TGTGCCAGCAGCAAACAGGTCCCCTATGGCTACACCTTC.

The chain combines TRBV2 with TRBJ2-5; 7 nucleotides line up with TRBD1. CDR1 and CDR2 (germline): SNHLY, FYNNEI. CDR3 length: 13 amino acids. V shed 6 bases and J 1 base; nucleotides not matched to a gene: 2. The CDR3 DNA is TGTGCCAGCAGCCGGGACAGCCAAGAGACCCAGTACTTC. Residues: CASSRDSQETQYF. Complete variable domain (other parts from reference TRBV2 and TRBJ2-5): EPEVTQTPSHQVTQMGQEVILRCVPISNHLYFYWYRQILGQKVEFLVSFYNNEISEKSEIFDDQFSVERPDGSNFTLKIRSTKLEDSAMYFCASSRDSQETQYFGPGTRLLVL.

V and J are TRBV10-3 and TRBJ2-7; D call uncertain. The CDR3 runs to 13 residues. Germline-derived CDR1 and CDR2 are ENHRY and SYGVKD. The CDR3 DNA reads as TGTGCGGCCCTTAATTATAGCTCCTACGAGCAGTACTTC. Translated: CAALNYSSYEQYF.

This rearrangement joins TRBV9 to TRBJ2-3; possibly TRBD1 or TRBD2 for D (5 bases each). V gave up 7 bases and J gave up 2 bases, with 14 bases separating them. CDR3 length: 14 amino acids. Germline values: CDR1 SGDLS, CDR2 YYNGEE. The CDR3 DNA reads TGTGCCAGCGGCTCCGGGGCCCACACAGATACGCAGTATTTT. Translating gives CASGSGAHTDTQYF.

The chain couples TRBV30 to TRBJ1-5; D possibly corresponds to TRBD1 (6 bases). Trimming took off 1 base at V and 0 bases at J, with 10 bases between the two ends. The CDR3 spans 15 residues. Germline V gives CDR1 GTSNPN, CDR2 SVGIG (reference sequence). The CDR3 loop reads CAWSDGTLSNQPQHF. The CDR3 region has the DNA TGTGCCTGGAGTGACGGGACACTTAGCAATCAGCCCCAGCATTTT.

V gene TRBV7-9 combines with J gene TRBJ2-7, with a weak D call TRBD1 (6 bases). The germline gives CDR1 SEHNR, CDR2 FQNEAQ (reference sequence). Between the trimmed V and J ends, which lost 1 base and 4 bases, there was a span of 14 bases. This CDR3 is 15 amino acids long. CDR3 coding DNA: TGTGCCAGCAGCTTAGATGGGGGCATGCATTACGAGCAGTACTTC. Protein: CASSLDGGMHYEQYF.

The chain is built from TRBV27 and TRBJ2-7, with 10 positions matching TRBD1. The J segment lost 3 bases and the V segment lost 0 bases, leaving 8 bases of the junction unmatched. CDR1 and CDR2 (germline): MNHEY, SMNVEV (reference sequence). CDR3 size: 17 residues. CDR3 residues: CASSLSFGTGVFYEQYF. The CDR3 DNA reads TGTGCCAGCAGTTTATCGTTCGGGACAGGGGTCTTCTACGAGCAGTACTTC.

The CDR3 nucleotides read TGTGCCAGCAGTAACCCGGATCTAGCGGGATCGGACGAGCAGTACTTC. Translated: CASSNPDLAGSDEQYF. The chain carries TRBV4-2 and TRBJ2-7, with 9 bases matching TRBD2. The germline gives CDR1 LGHNA, CDR2 YNFKEQ. The CDR3 is 16 residues long. The trim removed 6 bases at V and 5 bases at J, leaving 14 bases unmatched.

V usage is TRBV28 and J usage is TRBJ2-1, with D unresolved. V was clipped by 2 bases and J by 3 bases, with 17 bases between them. Germline V CDR1 and CDR2: MDHEN, SYDVKM. CDR3 length equals 17 residues. The CDR3 loop is CASSLTPGVVYYNEQFF. For the CDR3, the DNA is TGTGCCAGCAGTTTAACTCCCGGAGTGGTTTACTACAATGAGCAGTTCTTC.

This chain joins TRBV6-5 and TRBJ2-1; D not certain. The CDR3 is 14 amino acids. Trimming took off 6 bases at V and 4 bases at J, with 13 bases between the two ends. Germline CDR1 reads MNHEY; CDR2 reads SVGAGI. CDR3 DNA sequence: TGTGCCAGCAGGGCACTCGACCAATACAATGAGCAGTTCTTC. As protein: CASRALDQYNEQFF.

The chain employs TRBV12-3 or TRBV12-4 and TRBJ2-5, with D possibly TRBD2 on 5 matching bases. V was clipped by 1 base and J by 5 bases, with 8 bases between them. The CDR3 extends over 13 amino acids. The CDR3 sequence: CASSLGLAETQYF. The CDR3 nucleotides read TGTGCCAGCAGTTTAGGGCTAGCTGAGACCCAGTACTTC.

The chain combines TRBV7-2 with TRBJ2-3, with TRBD2 identical over 7 bases. Losses at the gene ends were 2 bases for V and 4 bases for J; bases not matched to a gene: 6. This CDR3 comprises 15 residues. Germline V lookup: CDR1 SGHTA, CDR2 FQGNSA. The CDR3 here is CASSLLRGGADTQYF. As DNA, the CDR3 is TGTGCCAGCAGCTTATTGCGGGGAGGGGCAGATACGCAGTATTTT.

The rearrangement links TRBV28 to TRBJ2-7, with a tentative D call TRBD2 (6 bases). Germline CDR1 MDHEN, CDR2 SYDVKM. This CDR3 is built from 15 residues. Trimming took 5 bases from V and 2 from J, leaving 16 bases between them. The CDR3 loop reads CASSPSSGAAYEQYF. CDR3 in DNA: TGTGCCAGCAGTCCGTCTTCGGGAGCGGCCTACGAGCAGTACTTC.

The chain uses TRBV25-1 and TRBJ1-4; D remains ambiguous. Germline V lookup: CDR1 MGHDK, CDR2 SYGVNS. The CDR3 is 14 amino acids. V lost 4 bases and J 5 bases, leaving 11 bases between the germline ends. DNA for the CDR3: TGTGCCAGCAGTGTCCCCGGTGGGAATGAAAAACTGTTTTTT. Translated, it gives CASSVPGGNEKLFF.

The V and J genes are TRBV3-1 (or the pseudogene TRBV3-2) and TRBJ2-7; 8 nucleotides line up with TRBD2. The CDR3 is 16 amino acids. The germline gives CDR1 LGHDT, CDR2 YNNKEL (reference sequence). Germline trimming cut 1 base from V and 3 bases from J; bases unmatched to any gene: 8. CDR3 region: CASSQARAGVSYEQYF. CDR3 DNA sequence: TGTGCCAGCAGCCAAGCCCGAGCGGGAGTTAGCTACGAGCAGTACTTC.

The chain has TRBV19 and TRBJ1-1, with TRBD1 matching over 7 bases. The V gene end was trimmed by 8 bases and the J gene end by 4 bases; junction bases not matched to a gene: 16. The CDR3 runs 16 residues. Germline values: CDR1 LNHDA, CDR2 SQIVND (reference sequence). CDR3 nucleotides: TGTGCCAGTCAACCGGGACAGATGATGATGGGCACTGAAGCTTTCTTT. The encoded protein is CASQPGQMMMGTEAFF.

The rearrangement joins TRBV7-2 to TRBJ1-5; a weak D match, TRBD1 (6 bases). The CDR3 sequence is 14 residues long. Per germline, CDR1 SGHTA and CDR2 FQGNSA. Trimming took 1 base from V and 5 from J, leaving 9 bases between them. The CDR3 is CASSLVQGDQPQHF. Here the CDR3 DNA reads TGTGCCAGCAGCTTAGTACAGGGAGATCAGCCCCAGCATTTT.